This is a list of T cell receptor beta chains from one sample in a study of cytomegalovirus exposure and HLA in healthy donors. Sequencing used immunoSEQ multiplex PCR; TCRdb keeps in-frame clones, though not all of them. Among about 180,000 clones listed, about four fifths were seen once. Sequenced input: PBMCs. These receptor sequences come from a male donor in good health and CMV-seronegative. Both conserved end residues are part of each CDR3. D genes are given only for firm matches. Part of the rows lack a size; the others show once, few, many or a class for expanded clones.

J gene	CDR3 length	clone size	V gene	D gene	CDR3 DNA	CDR3 protein
TRBJ1-2	15	NA	TRBV2	NA	TGTGCCAGCAGTGAAGTTGGCAGAGGGATCTATGGCTACACCTTC	CASSEVGRGIYGYTF
TRBJ1-3	15	NA	TRBV2	NA	TGTGCCAGCAGTTCCTACAGATCTGCTGGAAACACCATATATTTT	CASSSYRSAGNTIYF
TRBJ2-7	14	NA	TRBV15	TRBD1	TGTGCCACCAGCTCTTACAGGGGGTCCTACGAGCAGTACTTC	CATSSYRGSYEQYF
TRBJ2-7	16	NA	TRBV9	TRBD2	TGTGCCAGCAGCGTTGGGACCGGGACTAGCATCTACGAGCAGTACTTC	CASSVGTGTSIYEQYF
TRBJ2-3	18	NA	TRBV5-1	TRBD2	TGCGCCAGCAGCTTGCGGCTAGCGGGGGGGCTGAACACAGATACGCAGTATTTT	CASSLRLAGGLNTDTQYF
TRBJ2-1	14	NA	TRBV28	TRBD2	TGTGCCAGTGAGGTCAGCGGGAGTCTGAATGAGCAGTTCTTC	CASEVSGSLNEQFF
TRBJ2-3	15	few	TRBV13	NA	TGTGCCAGCAGCTTAGGCTCTAGCTTCACAGATACGCAGTATTTT	CASSLGSSFTDTQYF
TRBJ2-1	13	NA	TRBV30	NA	TGTGCCTGGACTAGGTCGGGAGAGGGTGAGCAGTTCTTC	CAWTRSGEGEQFF
TRBJ2-1	15	NA	TRBV6-6	NA	TGTGCCAGCAGCTCGACTAGGACCGGATACAATGAGCAGTTCTTC	CASSSTRTGYNEQFF
TRBJ1-5	16	NA	TRBV18	NA	TGTGCCAGCTCAACAGGACAGTCCTCAGGGAATCAGCCCCAGCATTTT	CASSTGQSSGNQPQHF
TRBJ1-2	13	NA	TRBV25-1	NA	TGTGCCAGCAGTGACAGGCCCAACTATGGCTACACCTTC	CASSDRPNYGYTF
TRBJ1-2	14	NA	TRBV7-3	TRBD1	TGTGCCAGCAGCCCCGGGACAGGGGGTATTGGCTACACCTTC	CASSPGTGGIGYTF
TRBJ2-5	14	few	TRBV9	NA	TGTGCCAGCAGCGGAGGGGGGGGAGGTGAGACCCAGTACTTC	CASSGGGGGETQYF
TRBJ1-1	13	NA	TRBV6-5	NA	TGTGCCAGCAGACAGGGTCGGAACACTGAAGCTTTCTTT	CASRQGRNTEAFF